This TCR beta chain was profiled in a study of blood T cell repertoires in COVID-19. Overall study: Nucleic acid was either cDNA or gDNA, and it came from T cells, B-cell-depleted T cells, or PBMCs.

In assigning cohorts, the study relied on participant-reported clinical history. Recovery meant two consecutive negative NP/OP PCR tests, professional clearance, or resolved symptoms. Generated by immunoSEQ multiplex PCR, the TCRdb table keeps only in-frame clones and is missing some. The table records about 370,000 clones, 80% to 90% of them present only once. The V end was cut by 6 bases, the J end by 0 bases, with 14 bases between. In germline, CDR1 is SQVTM, CDR2 ANQGSEA. The CDR3 extends over 15 amino acids. The specimen was PBMCs or T cells enriched from blood (not recorded which). This clonotype originated in a man younger than 35 who had recovered from COVID-19. The chain couples TRBV29-1 to TRBJ2-2; the D gene is possibly TRBD1 (5 bases). CDR3 sequence: CSVLPTDTNTGELFF. CDR3 sequence (DNA): TGCAGCGTGCTCCCGACAGACACGAACACCGGGGAGCTGTTTTTT.